The 18 T cell receptor beta chains in this list originate from one sample, sequenced in a study of blood T cell repertoires in COVID-19. Sequenced by immunoSEQ multiplex PCR; TCRdb stores in-frame clones only, minus some. The sample lists 30,000 to 40,000 clones, around 90% seen once, with around 20% in the top ten. Sequenced material: peripheral blood. The receptors shown here come from a man between 60 and 75 years old with acute or convalescent COVID-19.

In DNA form, the CDR3 reads TGTGCCAGCAGTTTACAACAAGCCTACGAGCAGTACTTC. As protein: CASSLQQAYEQYF. The gene calls are TRBV27 and TRBJ2-7; D is unclear. The CDR3 extends over 13 amino acids. With 2 bases removed from V and 2 bases from J, the gap between germline ends came to 7 bases. Germline CDR1 is MNHEY and CDR2 is SMNVEV (reference sequence).

This clone came up a few times. The chain recombines TRBV25-1 with TRBJ1-3; 7 positions match TRBD1. Germline values: CDR1 MGHDK, CDR2 SYGVNS. The CDR3 loop spans 15 amino acids. With 3 bases clipped from V and 1 base from J, the junction kept 3 bases outside the gene matches. CDR3 in amino acids: CASSDSTGSGNTIYF. The CDR3 bases are TGTGCCAGCAGTGACTCGACAGGGTCTGGAAACACCATATATTTT.

This clone showed up just a few times. This sequence joins TRBV25-1 and TRBJ1-2; maybe TRBD1 (6 bases). V shed 3 bases and J shed 4 bases, with 15 bases lying between them. The CDR3 spans 15 residues. Germline V CDR1 and CDR2: MGHDK, SYGVNS. Here the CDR3 reads CASSEPGQRVYGYTF. Written as DNA, the CDR3 is TGTGCCAGCAGTGAGCCGGGACAACGGGTCTATGGCTACACCTTC.

J is TRBJ1-2 and V is TRBV28; D is uncertain. Germline CDR1 and CDR2: MDHEN and SYDVKM. Trimming removed 8 bases from V and 13 bases from J, with 20 bases in between. The CDR3 has 12 residues. This chain's CDR3 is CASSQVDTSGTF. The DNA for the CDR3 is TGTGCCAGCTCCCAGGTCGACACATCCGGCACCTTC.

V gene TRBV6-5 combines with J gene TRBJ2-5, with TRBD2 as a possible D gene (6 bases). CDR1 and CDR2 (germline): MNHEY, SVGAGI. V gave up 2 bases and J gave up 2 bases, with 9 bases separating them. There are 14 residues in the CDR3. Here the CDR3 DNA reads TGTGCCAGCAGTTACCGACTAGGTCAAGAGACCCAGTACTTC. Amino acid sequence: CASSYRLGQETQYF.

V gene TRBV10-2 combines with J gene TRBJ2-1; TRBD2 is a possible D gene (6 bases). Germline lookup yields CDR1 WSHSY and CDR2 SAAADI. Trimming removed 3 bases at V and 0 bases at J, with 9 bases between. The CDR3 length is 15 residues. CDR3 protein: CASSEGGTSYNEQFF. The CDR3 nucleotides are TGCGCCAGCAGTGAAGGCGGGACCTCCTACAATGAGCAGTTCTTC.

J is TRBJ2-7 and V is TRBV28; D possibly corresponds to TRBD2 (7 bases). The CDR3 consists of 14 residues. The germline V and J ends were trimmed by 2 bases and 2 bases, with 10 bases remaining between them. CDR1 and CDR2 (germline): MDHEN, SYDVKM. The CDR3 DNA is TGTGCCAGCAGTTTACGGGGGGCACCCTACGAGCAGTACTTC. This translates into CASSLRGAPYEQYF.

The chain links TRBV25-1 to TRBJ1-5, with D unresolved. The length of the CDR3 is 14 residues. Trimming cost V 8 bases and J 4 bases, with 15 bases left between them. Germline V gene data show CDR1 as MGHDK and CDR2 as SYGVNS. The CDR3 DNA sequence: TGTGCCAGCCGCGAGGCGGGGATAAATCAGCCCCAGCATTTT. This sequence encodes CASREAGINQPQHF.

The rearrangement uses TRBV15 and TRBJ2-1, with D perhaps TRBD2 (5 bases). The CDR3 length is 14 residues. V was cut by 0 bases and J by 7 bases, with 10 bases left in between. Germline V gene data show CDR1 as LNHNV and CDR2 as YYDKDF (reference sequence). The CDR3 is CATSRDPTRNEQFF. CDR3 in DNA: TGTGCCACCAGCAGAGATCCCACTAGAAATGAGCAGTTCTTC.

V is TRBV3-1 (or the pseudogene TRBV3-2) and J is TRBJ2-7; possible D gene TRBD1, 6 bases. Germline assignment: CDR1 LGHDT and CDR2 YNNKEL (reference sequence). V was cut by 1 base and J by 5 bases, with 15 bases left in between. The CDR3 length is 15 residues. CDR3 bases: TGTGCCAGCAGCCAAGCCCCACAGGGAGTGGACGAGCAGTACGTC. It encodes CASSQAPQGVDEQYV.

The gene calls are TRBV7-2 and TRBJ2-1; maybe TRBD2 (6 bases). The CDR3 has 16 residues. Germline V CDR1 and CDR2: SGHTA, FQGNSA. V was pared by 7 bases and J by 7 bases, with 23 bases between. CDR3 residues: CASTKAGGKDVNEQFF. The CDR3 nucleotides are TGTGCCAGCACCAAAGCCGGGGGAAAAGATGTTAATGAGCAGTTCTTC.

This clone was detected once. This sequence joins TRBV7-8 and TRBJ2-3, with D perhaps matching TRBD2 (6 bases). The CDR3 extends over 13 amino acids. Looked up from germline, CDR1 is SGHVS and CDR2 is FQNEAQ. V lost 4 bases to trimming and J lost 4 bases, with 9 bases between them. CDR3 coding DNA: TGTGCCAGCAGCTACGCTAGCGCAGATACGCAGTATTTT. This gives the protein CASSYASADTQYF.

This rearrangement joins TRBV3-1 (or the pseudogene TRBV3-2) to TRBJ2-1; 12 bases agree with TRBD2. V trimming: 4 bases; J trimming: 5 bases; junction bases outside the gene matches: 9. CDR3 length equals 17 residues. CDR1 and CDR2 (germline): LGHDT, YNNKEL (reference sequence). The CDR3 spells CASSPRRSSGRDNEQFF. CDR3 nucleotide sequence: TGTGCCAGCAGCCCACGGAGGTCTAGCGGGAGGGACAATGAGCAGTTCTTC.

The gene calls are TRBV19 and TRBJ2-2; TRBD2 matches 14 bases. Trimming removed 5 bases from V and 4 bases from J; junction bases left unmatched: 6. This CDR3 has 17 residues. Germline V gene data show CDR1 as LNHDA and CDR2 as SQIVND (reference sequence). For the CDR3, the DNA is TGTGCCAGTAGTTCACGGACTAGCGGGAGGAGCACCGGGGAGCTGTTTTTT. Translation gives CASSSRTSGRSTGELFF.

V and J are TRBV14 and TRBJ1-1; 7 bases fit TRBD1. CDR1 and CDR2 (germline): SGHDN, FVKESK. The CDR3 spans 15 residues. V was pared by 1 base and J by 0 bases, with 2 bases of the junction left unmatched. CDR3 nucleotide sequence: TGTGCCAGCAGCCAAGGACAGGGAATGAACACTGAAGCTTTCTTT. It specifies CASSQGQGMNTEAFF.

The chain carries TRBV3-1 (or the pseudogene TRBV3-2) and TRBJ2-1, with TRBD2 as a possible D gene (6 bases). The CDR3 is 15 residues long. Germline values: CDR1 LGHDT, CDR2 YNNKEL (reference sequence). Trimming cost V 4 bases and J 7 bases, with 17 bases left between them. The CDR3 bases are TGTGCCAGCAGCCCCCGCGGGACCCCCTGGAATGAGCAGTTCTTC. Residues: CASSPRGTPWNEQFF.

Turning to this clone: One end of the junction is discordant with germline, which a read error may explain. V and J are TRBV7-7 and TRBJ2-6, with D unclear. The CDR3 consists of 15 residues. CDR1 SSHAT and CDR2 FNYEAQ come from the germline V gene (reference sequence). The chain's CDR3 is CASSQGDSGANVLTF. CDR3 DNA sequence: TGTGCTAGCAGCCAAGGAGACTCTGGGGCCAACGTCCTGACTTTC.

The CDR3 loop is CATSGETSGSPRGTQYF. The CDR3 coding sequence is TGTGCCACCAGTGGCGAGACTAGCGGGAGTCCAAGGGGTACGCAGTATTTT. The chain carries TRBV24-1 and TRBJ2-3; 12 bases line up with TRBD2. The germline gives CDR1 KGHDR, CDR2 SFDVKD. V shed 5 bases, J shed 8 bases, and the junction held 13 bases outside the gene matches. This CDR3 is 17 amino acids long.